Listed below are T cell receptor beta chains from one sample, sequenced in a study of cytomegalovirus exposure and HLA in healthy donors. Using immunoSEQ multiplex PCR, the repertoire was profiled, and TCRdb retains in-frame clones only, with some absent. There are 200,000 to 300,000 clones in the sample; around 90% occur only once, and approximately 3.1% lies in the top ten. Sequenced input: PBMCs. The receptors originated from a woman aged 30 to 39 in good health and CMV-seronegative. Each CDR3 is given with its conserved first and last residue. Each record gives: V gene, CDR3 protein.

>TRBV10-3
CAIRESSVLLNTEAFF
>TRBV7-2
CASSSRGSSDGELFF
>TRBV25-1
CASSVQGASGANVLTF
>TRBV7-3
CASSLGGGMGETQYF
>TRBV19
CASSIQGLNEQFF
>TRBV7-9
CASSLVGAKNIQYF
>TRBV10-3
CAISEGLAGEETQYF
>TRBV9
CASSVAGTGPIYEQYF
>TRBV18
CASSPRLAEMFF
>TRBV18
CASSPDRGSPSQPQHF
>TRBV30
CAWRMLGRGAEQYF
>TRBV27
CASSLWVVGGRTDTQYF
>TRBV27
CASSTGPREQYF
>TRBV28
CASSLGAGVKTQYF
>TRBV6-5
CASSYGEGSSYEQYF
>TRBV28
CASSLDYRGRYEQYF
>TRBV27
CASRKRTDRSYEQYF
>TRBV20-1
CSAFSSYEQYF
>TRBV7-2
CASTLDLLAGDVYEQFF
>TRBV7-2
CASNPGQGFSYEQYF
>TRBV29-1
CSVGFVVAGVDEQYF
>TRBV29-1
CSVELAGGPKVETQYF
>TRBV7-9
CASSLATTGEGETQYF
>TRBV5-4
CASSLQGSSYEQYF
>TRBV28
CASSPLPGLGGSDTQYF